The 21 T cell receptor beta chains listed next were all sequenced from one sample in a study of T cell repertoires in cytomegalovirus infection. From the reads, TCRdb called clonotypes with MiXCR, one entry per CDR3 protein. The table has hundreds of thousands of distinct CDR3 sequences, about 24% seen once. Sequences were obtained from CD8+ T cells from PBMCs. These TCRs come from a human donor in good health (CMV status not recorded). Some clones in this sample may be carry-over from other donors' samples.

This clonotype was observed a handful of times. The chain is built from TRBV6-6 and TRBJ2-4, with 9 positions matching TRBD2. The ends lost 6 bases at V and 8 bases at J; junction bases unmatched: 2. Germline V gene lookup returns CDR1 MNHNY and CDR2 SVGAGI (reference sequence). CDR3 length equals 12 residues. The CDR3 here is CASRAGGDIQYF. CDR3 in DNA: TGTGCCAGCAGGGCGGGGGGGGACATTCAGTACTTC.

This clonotype was seen repeatedly, ten times or more. The V call is TRBV28, the J call TRBJ2-7; 11 nucleotides align to TRBD2. J gave up 2 bases and V 5 bases, and 5 bases lay outside the gene matches. This CDR3 has 15 residues. Germline V gene lookup returns CDR1 MDHEN and CDR2 SYDVKM. DNA of the CDR3: TGTGCCAGCAGTGCCGGGACTAGCGGACCCTACGAGCAGTACGTC. Its translation: CASSAGTSGPYEQYV.

This clonotype was seen many times. The V and J genes are TRBV28 and TRBJ2-1; 7 nucleotides match TRBD1. The CDR3 consists of 18 residues. V shed 2 bases and J 3 bases; nucleotides not matched to a gene: 13. CDR1 is MDHEN and CDR2 is SYDVKM in the germline V gene. The CDR3 loop reads CASSLRFLDREFYNEQFF. The CDR3 region has the DNA TGTGCCAGCAGTTTACGGTTTTTAGACAGGGAATTCTACAATGAGCAGTTCTTC.

V usage is TRBV10-3 and J usage is TRBJ2-2; D assignment may be TRBD1 or TRBD2 (5 bases each). Germline V lookup: CDR1 ENHRY, CDR2 SYGVKD. The CDR3 has 15 residues. V was shortened by 6 bases and J by 0 bases, with 11 bases between the two germline ends. DNA of the CDR3: TGTGCCATCAGACCGGGACCGACGAACACCGGGGAGCTGTTTTTT. Translating gives CAIRPGPTNTGELFF.

This clonotype was picked up a small number of times. The chain recombines TRBV2 with TRBJ2-4, with D unclear. Germline-derived CDR1 and CDR2 are SNHLY and FYNNEI. This CDR3 contains 11 residues. The V end lost 10 bases, the J end lost 0 bases, and 4 bases lay between the germline ends. Here the CDR3 DNA reads TGTGCCAAATTAGCCAAAAACATTCAGTACTTC. Protein product: CAKLAKNIQYF.

The chain couples TRBV7-9 to TRBJ2-1; no reliable D call. Germline CDR1 and CDR2: SEHNR and FQNEAQ (reference sequence). The CDR3 covers 15 residues. V gave up 6 bases and J gave up 0 bases, with 12 bases separating them. CDR3 protein: CASSEDHTSYNEQFF. The CDR3, as DNA: TGTGCCAGCAGTGAAGATCATACCTCCTACAATGAGCAGTTCTTC. Looking up the rest from reference TRBV7-9 and TRBJ2-1 gives the full variable domain: DTGVSQNPRHKITKRGQNVTFRCDPISEHNRLYWYRQTLGQGPEFLTYFQNEAQLEKSRLLSDRFSAERPKGSFSTLEIQRTEQGDSAMYLCASSEDHTSYNEQFFGPGTRLTVL.

This sequence joins TRBV15 and TRBJ2-3, with D possibly matching TRBD2 (5 bases). Looked up from germline, CDR1 is LNHNV and CDR2 is YYDKDF (reference sequence). V dropped 1 base and J dropped 6 bases, with 11 bases sitting between them. The CDR3 runs 14 residues. CDR3 DNA sequence: TGTGCCACCAGCAGAGGAGAGGGTCGGGATACGCAGTATTTT. Amino acid sequence: CATSRGEGRDTQYF.

This rearrangement joins TRBV28 to TRBJ2-5, with D unclear. This CDR3 contains 13 residues. V shed 2 bases and J shed 2 bases, with 6 bases lying between them. Germline V gene sequence: CDR1 MDHEN, CDR2 SYDVKM. CDR3 coding DNA: TGTGCCAGCAGTTTAGTGCAGCAAGAGACCCAGTACTTC. Its translation: CASSLVQQETQYF.

This clonotype occurred many times. The chain links TRBV6-5 to TRBJ2-1; possibly TRBD2 for D (6 bases). Germline V lookup: CDR1 MNHEY, CDR2 SVGAGI. The CDR3 consists of 15 residues. The V and J ends lost 8 bases and 4 bases respectively, with 18 bases between them. CDR3 coding DNA: TGTGCCAGCTCCCTCGCGGGGACCGCATACAATGAGCAGTTCTTC. Translation gives CASSLAGTAYNEQFF.

This clonotype was observed many times. The chain is built from TRBV12-3 or TRBV12-4 and TRBJ2-1; TRBD2 matches 10 bases. V trimming: 3 bases; J trimming: 3 bases; junction bases outside the gene matches: 5. This CDR3 is 16 amino acids long. CDR3 protein: CASSFDTSGDYNEQFF. The DNA for the CDR3 is TGTGCCAGCAGTTTCGATACTAGCGGGGACTACAATGAGCAGTTCTTC.

This clonotype was counted ten times or more. The chain links TRBV12-5 to TRBJ2-1, with TRBD1 matching over 8 bases. The ends lost 0 bases at V and 8 bases at J; junction bases unmatched: 9. CDR3 length equals 16 residues. Germline CDR1 LGHNT, CDR2 FRNRAP. The CDR3 bases are TGTGCTAGTGGTTTGGTAGAGACAGGGGTTTCGGATGAGCAGTTCTTC. Protein product: CASGLVETGVSDEQFF.

This clonotype was recorded at least ten times. CDR3: CASSSGHRNTEAFF. The DNA for the CDR3 is TGTGCCAGCAGTTCGGGACATCGGAACACTGAAGCTTTCTTT. The gene calls are TRBV7-3 and TRBJ1-1, with D possibly TRBD1 on 6 matching bases. This CDR3 is built from 14 residues. Per the germline V gene, CDR1 is SGHTA and CDR2 is FQGTGA. The ends were cut back, 6 bases at V and 1 base at J, with 12 bases in the middle.

In this sample, this clonotype turned up a few times. V and J are TRBV20-1 and TRBJ1-2; no reliable D call. This CDR3 is built from 12 residues. Germline loops: CDR1 DFQATT, CDR2 SNEGSKA (reference sequence). The V end was cut by 5 bases, the J end by 3 bases, with 10 bases between. The CDR3 coding sequence is TGCAGTGCTGTGTCGTCCCACTATGGCTACACCTTC. Translated, it gives CSAVSSHYGYTF.

Many counts were recorded for this clonotype. This sequence joins TRBV7-2 and TRBJ1-2; 7 bases agree with TRBD1. The CDR3 runs 13 residues. CDR1 SGHTA and CDR2 FQGNSA come from the germline V gene. The junction had 1 base not matched to a gene; V was cut back by 2 bases and J by 4 bases. CDR3 in DNA: TGTGCCAGCAGCTTAAACAGGGGCTATGGCTACACCTTC. Encoded protein: CASSLNRGYGYTF. Supplemented by reference TRBV7-2 and TRBJ1-2, the full variable domain reads GAGVSQSPSNKVTEKGKDVELRCDPISGHTALYWYRQSLGQGLEFLIYFQGNSAPDKSGLPSDRFSAERTGGSVSTLTIQRTQQEDSAVYLCASSLNRGYGYTFGSGTRLTVV.

V and J are TRBV3-1 and TRBJ2-7; D uncertain. CDR1 is LGHDT, CDR2 YNNKEL, per germline (reference sequence). CDR3 length: 16 residues. The V and J ends lost 2 bases and 12 bases respectively, with 26 bases between them. The CDR3 DNA sequence: TGTGCCAGCAGCCAAAAGATGTGGACGGCCCAAGAGGTATGGTACTTC. Translation gives CASSQKMWTAQEVWYF.

The J gene is TRBJ1-6, the V gene TRBV10-3, with D possibly matching TRBD1 (6 bases). The CDR3 has 17 amino acids. V lost 2 bases and J 8 bases, leaving 19 bases between the germline ends. The germline gives CDR1 ENHRY, CDR2 SYGVKD. The CDR3 bases are TGTGCCATCAGTGAGACGTCCGAAGGACAGCTACATTCACCCCTCCACTTT. It is translated as CAISETSEGQLHSPLHF.

Ten or more counts support this clonotype. The chain joins TRBV7-6 to TRBJ2-1, with 7 nucleotides matching TRBD2. In germline, CDR1 is SGHVS, CDR2 FNYEAQ. J gave up 0 bases and V 10 bases, and 6 bases lay outside the gene matches. There are 14 residues in the CDR3. The CDR3 here is CAIQAGSSYNEQFF. The DNA for the CDR3 is TGTGCCATTCAAGCGGGAAGCTCCTACAATGAGCAGTTCTTC.

The chain has TRBV24-1 and TRBJ2-3; weak D call: TRBD1 (6 bases). Germline V gene lookup returns CDR1 KGHDR and CDR2 SFDVKD. The ends were cut back, 4 bases at V and 0 bases at J, with 13 bases in the middle. This CDR3 region has 16 residues. CDR3 region: CATSDLRTESTDTQYF. The CDR3 DNA sequence: TGTGCCACCAGTGACCTGCGGACAGAGAGCACAGATACGCAGTATTTT.

This rearrangement joins TRBV11-2 to TRBJ1-3; D gene unclear. CDR1 and CDR2 (germline): SGHAT, FQNNGV. This CDR3 comprises 11 residues. Trimming stripped 5 bases from V and 9 bases from J, with 8 bases between. The CDR3 coding sequence is TGTGCCAGCAGCGCCCAAAGCACCATATATTTT. It translates to CASSAQSTIYF.

In its sample, this clonotype was seen many times. The J gene is TRBJ1-2, the V gene TRBV7-2; possibly TRBD1 for D (5 bases). This CDR3 is 14 amino acids long. V lost 4 bases, J lost 6 bases, and 15 bases lay in between. Germline CDR1 SGHTA, CDR2 FQGNSA. The CDR3 DNA sequence: TGTGCCAGCAGCTCGCCCGGAGGGGCAAATGGCTACACCTTC. Encoded protein: CASSSPGGANGYTF.

This clonotype was detected many times. CDR3 coding DNA: TGTGCCAGTGGGTCAAACTACAGGGGAGAGACGTCCATGAACACTGAAGCTTTCTTT. Protein sequence: CASGSNYRGETSMNTEAFF. V gene TRBV19 combines with J gene TRBJ1-1; 7 positions match TRBD1. Germline lookup yields CDR1 LNHDA and CDR2 SQIVND (reference sequence). Trimming cost V 8 bases and J 0 bases; bases outside gene matches: 21. This CDR3 has 19 residues.